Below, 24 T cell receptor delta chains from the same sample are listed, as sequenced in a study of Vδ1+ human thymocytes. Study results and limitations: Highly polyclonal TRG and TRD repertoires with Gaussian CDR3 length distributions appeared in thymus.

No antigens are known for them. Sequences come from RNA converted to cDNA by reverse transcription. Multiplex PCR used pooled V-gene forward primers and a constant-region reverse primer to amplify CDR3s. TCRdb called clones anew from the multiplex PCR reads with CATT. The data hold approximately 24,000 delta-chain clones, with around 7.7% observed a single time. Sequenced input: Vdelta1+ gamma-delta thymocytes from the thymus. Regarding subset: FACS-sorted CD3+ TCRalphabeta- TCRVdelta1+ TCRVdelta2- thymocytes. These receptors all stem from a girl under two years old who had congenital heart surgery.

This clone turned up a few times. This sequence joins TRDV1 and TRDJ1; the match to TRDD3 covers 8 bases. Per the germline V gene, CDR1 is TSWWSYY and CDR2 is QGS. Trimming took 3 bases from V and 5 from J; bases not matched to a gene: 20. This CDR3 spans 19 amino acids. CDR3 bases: TGTGCTCTTGGGGAGCTTATCCTACGCCGGGGGATAAGTACGGATAAACTCATCTTT. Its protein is CALGELILRRGISTDKLIF.

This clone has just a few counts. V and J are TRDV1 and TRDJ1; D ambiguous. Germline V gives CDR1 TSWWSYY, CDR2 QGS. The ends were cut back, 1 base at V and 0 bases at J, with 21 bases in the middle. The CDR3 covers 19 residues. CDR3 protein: CALGEPSLSLDRDTDKLIF. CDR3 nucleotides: TGTGCTCTTGGGGAACCATCTCTTTCTTTAGATCGAGACACCGATAAACTCATCTTT.

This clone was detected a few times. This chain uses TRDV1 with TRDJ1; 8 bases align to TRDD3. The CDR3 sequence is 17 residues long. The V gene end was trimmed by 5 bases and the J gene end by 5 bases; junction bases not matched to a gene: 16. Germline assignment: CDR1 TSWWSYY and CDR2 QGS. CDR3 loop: CALGKGDPGDSEDKLIF. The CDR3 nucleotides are TGTGCTCTTGGGAAAGGGGATCCGGGGGATAGTGAGGATAAACTCATCTTT.

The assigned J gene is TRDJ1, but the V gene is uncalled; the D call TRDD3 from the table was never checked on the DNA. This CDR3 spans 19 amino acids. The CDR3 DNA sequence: TGTGCTCTTGGTACATCTTGGCCCTCCTTTGTCGGGGACGGAGGTAAACTCATCTTT. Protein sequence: CALGTSWPSFVGDGGKLIF.

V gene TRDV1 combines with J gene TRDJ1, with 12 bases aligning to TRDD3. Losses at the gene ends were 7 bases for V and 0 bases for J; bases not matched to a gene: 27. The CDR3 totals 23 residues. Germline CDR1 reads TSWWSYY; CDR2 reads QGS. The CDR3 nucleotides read TGTGCTCTTGCCTTAATGGACCAATATCGGCGCACTGGGGGATACTGTTACACCGATAAACTCATCTTT. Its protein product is CALALMDQYRRTGGYCYTDKLIF.

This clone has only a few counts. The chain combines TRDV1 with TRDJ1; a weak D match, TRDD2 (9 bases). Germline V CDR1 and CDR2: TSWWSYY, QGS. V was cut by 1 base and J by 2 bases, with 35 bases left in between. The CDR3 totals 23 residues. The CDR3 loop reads CALGEQGRGRRPSYDWGTDKLIF. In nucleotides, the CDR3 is TGTGCTCTTGGGGAACAAGGTCGGGGCCGGCGGCCTTCCTACGACTGGGGGACCGATAAACTCATCTTT.

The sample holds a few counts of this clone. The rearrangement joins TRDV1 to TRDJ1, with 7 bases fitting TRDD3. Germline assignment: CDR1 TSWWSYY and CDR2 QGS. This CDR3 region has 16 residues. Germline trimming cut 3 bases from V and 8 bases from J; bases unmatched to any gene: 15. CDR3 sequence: CALGERRGDHLLKLIF. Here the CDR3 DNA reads TGTGCTCTTGGGGAGCGCCGGGGGGATCACCTCTTGAAACTCATCTTT.

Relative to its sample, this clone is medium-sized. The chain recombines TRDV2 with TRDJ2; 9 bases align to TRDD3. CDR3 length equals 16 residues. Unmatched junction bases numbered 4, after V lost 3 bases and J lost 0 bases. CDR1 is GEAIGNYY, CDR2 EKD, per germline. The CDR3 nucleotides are TGTGCCTGTGACCTACTGGGGGACGCTTTGACAGCACAACTCTTCTTT. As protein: CACDLLGDALTAQLFF.

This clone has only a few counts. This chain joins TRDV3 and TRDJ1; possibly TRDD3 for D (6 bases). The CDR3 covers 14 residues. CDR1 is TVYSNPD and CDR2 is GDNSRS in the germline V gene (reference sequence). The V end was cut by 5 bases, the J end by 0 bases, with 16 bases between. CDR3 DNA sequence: TGTGCCACACCGAGGGGGAACCACACCGATAAACTCATCTTT. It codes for CATPRGNHTDKLIF.

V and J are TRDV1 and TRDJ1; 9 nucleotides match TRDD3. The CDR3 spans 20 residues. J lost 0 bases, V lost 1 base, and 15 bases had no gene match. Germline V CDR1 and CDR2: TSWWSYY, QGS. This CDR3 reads CALGEPRTLWWGIYTDKLIF. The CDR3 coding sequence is TGTGCTCTTGGGGAACCCCGGACTCTATGGTGGGGGATATACACCGATAAACTCATCTTT.

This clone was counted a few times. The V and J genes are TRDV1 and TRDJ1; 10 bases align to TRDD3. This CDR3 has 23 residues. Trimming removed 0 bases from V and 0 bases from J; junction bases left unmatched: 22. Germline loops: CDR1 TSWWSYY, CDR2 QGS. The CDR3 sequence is CALGELSPTGTGGLHPYTDKLIF. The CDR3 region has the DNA TGTGCTCTTGGGGAACTAAGCCCTACTGGTACTGGGGGATTACACCCGTACACCGATAAACTCATCTTT.

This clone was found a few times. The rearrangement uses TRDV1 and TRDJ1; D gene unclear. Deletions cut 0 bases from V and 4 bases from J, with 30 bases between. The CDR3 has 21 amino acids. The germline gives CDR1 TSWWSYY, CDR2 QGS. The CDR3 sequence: CALGELGLYPRFIPHGDKLIF. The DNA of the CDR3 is TGTGCTCTTGGGGAACTAGGCCTATATCCAAGGTTCATACCTCATGGCGATAAACTCATCTTT.

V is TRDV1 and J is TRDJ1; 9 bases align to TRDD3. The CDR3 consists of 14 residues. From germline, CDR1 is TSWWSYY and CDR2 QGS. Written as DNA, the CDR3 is TGTGCCCTAATTCGGGGATACGGGACCGATAAACTCATCTTT. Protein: CALIRGYGTDKLIF.

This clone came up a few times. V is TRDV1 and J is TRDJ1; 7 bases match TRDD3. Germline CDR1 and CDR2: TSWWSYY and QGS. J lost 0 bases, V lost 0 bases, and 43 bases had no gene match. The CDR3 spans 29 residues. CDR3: CALGELVQLPTTTQTEYWGCKSYTDKLIF. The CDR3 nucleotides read TGTGCTCTTGGGGAACTCGTTCAGCTCCCAACTACGACCCAAACCGAGTACTGGGGATGTAAATCGTACACCGATAAACTCATCTTT.

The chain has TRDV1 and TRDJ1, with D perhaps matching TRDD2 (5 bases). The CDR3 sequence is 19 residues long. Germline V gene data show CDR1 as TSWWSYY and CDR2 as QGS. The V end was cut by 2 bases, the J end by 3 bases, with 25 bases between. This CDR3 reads CALGESEPTRVLHSDKLIF. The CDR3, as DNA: TGTGCTCTTGGGGAATCTGAGCCTACTCGGGTACTGCATTCCGATAAACTCATCTTT.

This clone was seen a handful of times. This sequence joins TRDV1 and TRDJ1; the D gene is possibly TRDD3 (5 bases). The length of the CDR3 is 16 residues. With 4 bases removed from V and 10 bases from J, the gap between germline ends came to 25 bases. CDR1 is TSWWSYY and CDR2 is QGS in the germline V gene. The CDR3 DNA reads TGTGCTCTTGGGGGATGTCTCCTGGCGGATTGGGGAAGACTCATCTTT. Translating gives CALGGCLLADWGRLIF.

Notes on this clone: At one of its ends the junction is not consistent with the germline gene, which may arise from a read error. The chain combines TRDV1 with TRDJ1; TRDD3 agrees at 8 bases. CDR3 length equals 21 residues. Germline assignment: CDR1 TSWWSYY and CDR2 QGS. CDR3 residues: CALGVLREGPLLGVYTDKLIF. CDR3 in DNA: TGCGCTCTTGGGGTCCTTCGGGAGGGACCGTTACTGGGGGTGTACACCGATAAACTCATCTTT.

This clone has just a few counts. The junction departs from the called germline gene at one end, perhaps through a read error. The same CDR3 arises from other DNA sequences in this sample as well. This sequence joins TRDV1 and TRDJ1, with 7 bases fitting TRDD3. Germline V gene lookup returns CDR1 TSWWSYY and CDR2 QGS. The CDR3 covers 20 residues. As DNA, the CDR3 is TGTGCCCTTGGGGAAGTGTCTCGCGGGGTGGGGGACTATCACACCGATAAACTCATCTTT. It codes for CALGEVSRGVGDYHTDKLIF.

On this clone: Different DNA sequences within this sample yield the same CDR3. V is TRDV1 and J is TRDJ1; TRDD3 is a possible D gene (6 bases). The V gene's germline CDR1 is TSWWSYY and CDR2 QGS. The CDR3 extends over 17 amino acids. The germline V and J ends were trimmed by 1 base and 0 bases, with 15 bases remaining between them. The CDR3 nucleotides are TGTGCTCTTGGGGAACGTGGATACACACTCTACACCGATAAACTCATCTTT. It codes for CALGERGYTLYTDKLIF.

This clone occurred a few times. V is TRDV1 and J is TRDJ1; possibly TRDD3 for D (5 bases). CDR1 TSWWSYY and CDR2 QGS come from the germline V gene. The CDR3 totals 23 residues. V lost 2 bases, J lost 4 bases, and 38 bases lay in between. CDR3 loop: CALGEVRVPRSNALGMRGDKLIF. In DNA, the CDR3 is TGTGCTCTTGGGGAAGTCCGAGTGCCCCGGTCCAACGCGCTGGGAATGCGTGGCGATAAACTCATCTTT.

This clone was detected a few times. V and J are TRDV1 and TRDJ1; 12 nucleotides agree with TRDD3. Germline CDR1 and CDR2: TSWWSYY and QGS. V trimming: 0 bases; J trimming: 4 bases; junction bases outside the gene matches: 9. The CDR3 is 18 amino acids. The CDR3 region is CALGELRDWGIQSDKLIF. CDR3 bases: TGTGCTCTTGGGGAACTTCGAGACTGGGGGATACAGAGCGATAAACTCATCTTT.

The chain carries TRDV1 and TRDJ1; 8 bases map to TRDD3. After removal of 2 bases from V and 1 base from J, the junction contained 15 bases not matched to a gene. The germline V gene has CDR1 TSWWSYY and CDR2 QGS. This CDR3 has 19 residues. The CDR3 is CALGEFWGIRDPSTDKLIF. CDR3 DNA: TGTGCTCTTGGGGAATTTTGGGGGATCAGAGATCCGTCCACCGATAAACTCATCTTT.

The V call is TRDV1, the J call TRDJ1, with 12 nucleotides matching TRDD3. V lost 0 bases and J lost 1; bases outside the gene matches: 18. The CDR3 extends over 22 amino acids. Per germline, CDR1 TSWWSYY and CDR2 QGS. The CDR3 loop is CALGELALPVTGGYRVTDKLIF. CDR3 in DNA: TGTGCTCTTGGGGAACTGGCCCTACCGGTTACTGGGGGATACAGAGTCACCGATAAACTCATCTTT.

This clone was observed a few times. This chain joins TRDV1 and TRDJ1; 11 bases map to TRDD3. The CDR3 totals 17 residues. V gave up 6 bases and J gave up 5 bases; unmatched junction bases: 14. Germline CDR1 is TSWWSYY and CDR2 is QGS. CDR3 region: CALGGANYWGIWDKLIF. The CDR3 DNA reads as TGTGCTCTTGGAGGGGCCAACTACTGGGGGATATGGGATAAACTCATCTTT.